This T cell receptor (beta chain) is drawn from a study of T-cell reconstitution after alpha-beta-depleted transplantation in children. Researchers prepared the TCRbeta library using unique molecular identifiers, the study reports. TCRdb itself ran the PCR reads through MiXCR, one entry per CDR3 protein. The sample shows fewer than 150,000 distinct CDR3 sequences, roughly 10% of them seen only once. This clonotype showed up just a few times. Losses at the gene ends were 3 bases for V and 2 bases for J; bases not matched to a gene: 4. This CDR3 comprises 14 residues. The genes are TRBV12-3 or TRBV12-4 and TRBJ2-7; TRBD2 matches 7 bases. This receptor was taken from a girl in the first two years of life who had a stem cell transplant for combined immunodeficiency, so the T cells may come from the graft donor. The specimen was PBMCs, mostly from graft donor cells, collected 180 days after TCRalphabeta/CD19-depleted stem cell transplant. CDR3 residues: CASSFAAGAYEQYF. CDR3 sequence (DNA): TGTGCCAGCAGTTTCGCTGCGGGGGCCTACGAGCAGTACTTC.